These 12 T cell receptor beta chains were sequenced from one sample in a study of T-cell reconstitution after alpha-beta-depleted transplantation in children. Molecular barcoding with unique molecular identifiers was used for the TCRbeta library. TCRdb processed the PCR reads anew with MiXCR; each CDR3 protein has one entry. The table shows a few hundred thousand distinct CDR3 sequences, with 10% to 15% occurring only once. The sequencing used PBMCs, mostly from graft donor cells, collected 360 days after TCRalphabeta/CD19-depleted stem cell transplant. These receptor sequences come from a male patient younger than 18 who had a stem cell transplant for acute myeloid leukemia, so the T cells may come from the graft donor.

This chain connects TRBV14 to TRBJ2-3; unclear D gene. The V end was cut by 2 bases, the J end by 0 bases, with 9 bases between. Looked up from germline, CDR1 is SGHDN and CDR2 is FVKESK. The CDR3 is 15 amino acids. The CDR3 nucleotides read TGTGCCAGCAGCCAACGGCGGATTAGCACAGATACGCAGTATTTT. Translation gives CASSQRRISTDTQYF.

The rearrangement joins TRBV7-9 to TRBJ2-5; no definite D call. Trimming took 2 bases from V and 5 from J, leaving 12 bases between them. The CDR3 runs 14 residues. Germline CDR1 reads SEHNR; CDR2 reads FQNEAQ (reference sequence). The CDR3 sequence is CASSLSPIAETQYF. The CDR3 DNA is TGTGCCAGCAGCTTAAGCCCCATCGCGGAGACCCAGTACTTC. The variable domain in full, completed from reference TRBV7-9 and TRBJ2-5, reads DTGVSQNPRHKITKRGQNVTFRCDPISEHNRLYWYRQTLGQGPEFLTYFQNEAQLEKSRLLSDRFSAERPKGSFSTLEIQRTEQGDSAMYLCASSLSPIAETQYFGPGTRLLVL.

This clonotype was detected only a few times. The J gene is TRBJ2-5, the V gene TRBV7-8; 13 bases fit TRBD2. CDR1 and CDR2 from the germline V gene are SGHVS and FQNEAQ. This CDR3 has 18 amino acids. With 4 bases clipped from V and 4 bases from J, the junction kept 12 bases outside the gene matches. This CDR3 reads CASSSKRLAGGLRETQYF. The CDR3 coding sequence is TGTGCCAGCAGCTCCAAAAGACTAGCGGGAGGTCTTAGAGAGACCCAGTACTTC.

This clonotype was found a few times. V usage is TRBV7-2 and J usage is TRBJ2-1; D perhaps matches TRBD1 (5 bases). The CDR3 extends over 12 amino acids. The V gene's germline CDR1 is SGHTA and CDR2 FQGNSA. V lost 3 bases, J lost 8 bases, and 8 bases lay in between. The CDR3 DNA follows: TGTGCCAGCAGCTTCTCAGGGTATGAGCAGTTCTTC. Encoded protein: CASSFSGYEQFF.

The chain carries TRBV28 and TRBJ2-5, with D unclear. In germline, CDR1 is MDHEN, CDR2 SYDVKM. V was clipped by 5 bases and J by 3 bases, with 10 bases between them. The CDR3 contains 13 residues. CDR3 sequence (DNA): TGTGCCAGCAGTCGGCTAGACAAAGAGACCCAGTACTTC. This translates into CASSRLDKETQYF.

This clonotype has a handful of counts. The chain links TRBV28 to TRBJ2-5; D is undetermined. The CDR3 length is 16 residues. V lost 2 bases and J lost 5, with 18 bases in between. Germline CDR1 MDHEN, CDR2 SYDVKM. The CDR3 loop is CASSLLVRSPRETQYF. DNA for the CDR3: TGTGCCAGCAGTTTACTAGTTCGGTCCCCACGGGAGACCCAGTACTTC.

Ten or more counts support this clonotype. V usage is TRBV20-1 and J usage is TRBJ2-7; no firm D call. Per the germline V gene, CDR1 is DFQATT and CDR2 is SNEGSKA (reference sequence). V was cut by 4 bases and J by 4 bases, with 11 bases left in between. The CDR3 contains 12 residues. In nucleotides, the CDR3 is TGCAGTGCTATTGCGACGCCTTACGAGCAGTACTTC. This translates into CSAIATPYEQYF.

This clonotype came up many times. V usage is TRBV29-1 and J usage is TRBJ2-7, with D unresolved. V dropped 4 bases and J dropped 2 bases, with 15 bases sitting between them. The CDR3 extends over 14 amino acids. Germline values: CDR1 SQVTM, CDR2 ANQGSEA. The CDR3 DNA follows: TGCAGCGTTGGGGGTCTAGGGCTTCCCTACGAGCAGTACTTC. Protein sequence: CSVGGLGLPYEQYF.

This sequence joins TRBV2 and TRBJ2-7; D not resolved. Trimming cost V 7 bases and J 2 bases, with 12 bases left between them. In germline, CDR1 is SNHLY, CDR2 FYNNEI. The CDR3 has 13 amino acids. The CDR3 loop is CASNGLQTYEQYF. The CDR3 bases are TGTGCCAGCAACGGGTTACAAACCTACGAGCAGTACTTC. Looking up the rest from reference TRBV2 and TRBJ2-7 gives the full variable domain: EPEVTQTPSHQVTQMGQEVILRCVPISNHLYFYWYRQILGQKVEFLVSFYNNEISEKSEIFDDQFSVERPDGSNFTLKIRSTKLEDSAMYFCASNGLQTYEQYFGPGTRLTVT.

There are many counts of this clonotype. The V and J genes are TRBV29-1 and TRBJ2-1; possible D gene TRBD2, 5 bases. The V end was cut by 8 bases, the J end by 3 bases, with 20 bases between. The CDR3 contains 15 residues. The germline CDR1 and CDR2 sequences are SQVTM and ANQGSEA. DNA for the CDR3: TGCAGCTATGTTCCTCACCGGGGAAACTACAATGAGCAGTTCTTC. It is translated as CSYVPHRGNYNEQFF.

The gene calls are TRBV6-2 or TRBV6-3 and TRBJ2-7; D unresolved. Trimming shortened V by 7 bases and J by 3 bases, and 19 bases separated the two germline ends. The CDR3 sequence is 15 residues long. The germline V gene encodes CDR1 MNHEY and CDR2 SVGEGT. The CDR3 DNA reads as TGTGCCAGCATTCAGCGAAATCGGACCCTCTACGAGCAGTACTTC. Translating gives CASIQRNRTLYEQYF.

This clonotype showed up many times. This rearrangement joins TRBV28 to TRBJ2-7; 10 nucleotides align to TRBD1. The J segment lost 7 bases and the V segment lost 2 bases, leaving 8 bases of the junction unmatched. The CDR3 runs 15 residues. Germline V lookup: CDR1 MDHEN, CDR2 SYDVKM. The CDR3 protein is CASSLAGTGVREQYF. CDR3 DNA: TGTGCCAGCAGTTTAGCCGGGACAGGGGTCAGGGAGCAGTACTTC.